These 8 T cell receptor beta chains were all obtained from the same sample, sequenced in a study of cytomegalovirus exposure and HLA in healthy donors. 13 Jbeta primers and 60 Vbeta primers were used for the PCR. Sequencing was performed with immunoSEQ multiplex PCR; in TCRdb, only in-frame clones are kept and a portion is missing. The repertoire has 140,000 or so clones, almost 85% of them found once; the top ten carry roughly 10%. The sample consisted of PBMCs. The source of these receptors is a woman aged 60-70 years in good health and CMV-seropositive.

This clone has just a few counts. This chain connects TRBV4-1 to TRBJ1-4, with D possibly TRBD1 on 6 matching bases. Germline V gene sequence: CDR1 MGHRA, CDR2 YSYEKL. The CDR3 has 17 amino acids. Trimming took 3 bases from V and 0 from J, leaving 14 bases between them. The CDR3 coding sequence is TGCGCCAGCAGCCAGAAGCTAGGGGGATCAACTAATGAAAAACTGTTTTTT. As protein: CASSQKLGGSTNEKLFF.

For the CDR3, the DNA is TGTGCCAGCAGCCAAGATGGGCCCAGACTAGCCCCCCAGTTCTTC. Translation gives CASSQDGPRLAPQFF. The chain recombines TRBV4-2 with TRBJ2-1, with 7 bases lining up with TRBD2. Germline values: CDR1 LGHNA, CDR2 YNFKEQ. This CDR3 spans 15 amino acids. V dropped 0 bases and J dropped 13; count of bases not matched to a gene: 12.

The chain is built from TRBV28 and TRBJ2-2; D is possibly TRBD1 (6 bases). CDR3 length equals 16 residues. CDR1 MDHEN and CDR2 SYDVKM come from the germline V gene. The V end was cut by 6 bases, the J end by 0 bases, with 14 bases between. CDR3 loop: CASSAPAGANTGELFF. CDR3 nucleotides: TGTGCCAGCAGCGCCCCGGCAGGGGCGAACACCGGGGAGCTGTTTTTT.

This rearrangement joins TRBV15 to TRBJ2-1; 8 bases agree with TRBD2. Germline CDR1 and CDR2: LNHNV and YYDKDF (reference sequence). The CDR3 loop spans 13 amino acids. Trimming cost V 0 bases and J 11 bases; bases outside gene matches: 3. DNA of the CDR3: TGTGCCACCAGCAGAGATGGCGGGGGGAAGCAGTTCTTC. This encodes CATSRDGGGKQFF.

V is TRBV28 and J is TRBJ1-5; 7 bases agree with TRBD1. Germline assignment: CDR1 MDHEN and CDR2 SYDVKM. The CDR3 totals 15 residues. With V trimmed by 3 bases and J by 2 bases, 4 bases remained unmatched. This CDR3 reads CASSFPTGGNQPQHF. The CDR3 nucleotides are TGTGCCAGCAGTTTCCCAACAGGGGGCAATCAGCCCCAGCATTTT.

V is TRBV5-5 and J is TRBJ2-3; 9 nucleotides match TRBD1. V shed 3 bases, J shed 0 bases, and the junction held 5 bases outside the gene matches. CDR1 is SGHKS and CDR2 is YYEKEE in the germline V gene (reference sequence). This CDR3 region has 16 residues. The CDR3 loop is CASSSTGTGSTDTQYF. The CDR3 DNA is TGTGCCAGCAGCTCCACCGGGACAGGGAGCACAGATACGCAGTATTTT.

The chain joins TRBV23-1 to TRBJ2-3; possibly TRBD2 for D (5 bases). TRBV23-1 is filed as an ORF, its function uncertain. Trimming took 4 bases from V and 0 from J, leaving 11 bases between them. The length of the CDR3 is 15 residues. In DNA form, the CDR3 reads TGCGCCAGCAGTCCTACTAGGCGGAGCACAGATACGCAGTATTTT. Residues: CASSPTRRSTDTQYF.

The V gene is TRBV7-2, the J gene TRBJ2-3; TRBD2 agrees at 11 bases. This CDR3 is built from 17 residues. The J segment lost 5 bases and the V segment lost 1 base, leaving 8 bases of the junction unmatched. Germline V gives CDR1 SGHTA, CDR2 FQGNSA. The chain's CDR3 is CASSLDLAGGLKDTQYF. CDR3 nucleotide sequence: TGTGCCAGCAGCTTAGACCTAGCGGGAGGTCTTAAAGATACGCAGTATTTT.